The 17 T cell receptor beta chains below all came from one sample that was sequenced in a study of vaccination and CD4 T cells after COVID-19. The Oncomine TCR Beta short-read assay generated sequence data from the DNA of cultured CD4+ T cells. A single record per CDR3 protein comes from TCRdb applying MiXCR to the PCR reads. Among 13,000 or so distinct CDR3 sequences listed, just under 80% were seen once. Which antigens these TCRs recognize remains unknown. Treatment specified: roughly nine-day PBMC culture with coronavirus spike peptide pools or control peptides (ViraFEST assay). The sample comprised CD4+ T cells from blood, cultured in vitro. The source is a human donor who had recovered from COVID-19.

V and J are TRBV10-3 and TRBJ1-1; TRBD1 aligns across 8 bases. Trimming at V came to 1 base and at J to 0 bases, leaving 4 bases not matched to a gene. The CDR3 has 16 amino acids. The germline CDR1 and CDR2 sequences are ENHRY and SYGVKD. The CDR3 reads CAISELGQAMNTEAFF. CDR3 bases: TGTGCCATCAGTGAGTTGGGACAGGCCATGAACACTGAAGCTTTCTTT.

The chain couples TRBV6-2 or TRBV6-3 to TRBJ1-1; tentative D call: TRBD1 (5 bases). This CDR3 comprises 15 residues. Germline lookup yields CDR1 MNHEY and CDR2 SVGEGT. Trimming stripped 9 bases from V and 7 bases from J, with 24 bases between. Here the CDR3 DNA reads TGTGCCAGTTCCCCCTCCGGGAGGGGAAAGATTGAAGCTTTCTTT. Encoded protein: CASSPSGRGKIEAFF.

The chain links TRBV11-2 to TRBJ2-3; 14 bases are a match to TRBD2. J gave up 7 bases and V 5 bases, and 14 bases lay outside the gene matches. Per germline, CDR1 SGHAT and CDR2 FQNNGV. This CDR3 has 18 amino acids. The CDR3 DNA reads as TGTGCCAGCAGCAGTGAATCGACTAGCGGGAGGGCTGTGTATACGCAGTATTTT. Translating it yields CASSSESTSGRAVYTQYF.

J is TRBJ1-2 and V is TRBV27; 7 bases agree with TRBD1. This CDR3 region has 15 residues. V gave up 3 bases and J gave up 4 bases; unmatched junction bases: 8. Germline lookup yields CDR1 MNHEY and CDR2 SMNVEV (reference sequence). CDR3 DNA sequence: TGTGCCAGCAGTTTGTCGGGGACAGTAGCCTATGGCTACACCTTC. Its translation is CASSLSGTVAYGYTF.

The genes are TRBV6-1 and TRBJ1-5; D gene unclear. The CDR3 consists of 15 residues. V lost 4 bases and J 2 bases, leaving 12 bases between the germline ends. Per the germline V gene, CDR1 is MNHNS and CDR2 is SASEGT. The CDR3 is CASSVEGFGNQPQHF. The CDR3 nucleotides are TGTGCCAGCAGTGTGGAAGGTTTTGGCAATCAGCCCCAGCATTTT.

The rearrangement joins TRBV6-1 to TRBJ1-2; 9 nucleotides agree with TRBD1. The CDR3 is made up of 15 amino acids. CDR1 MNHNS and CDR2 SASEGT come from the germline V gene. V shed 3 bases and J 7 bases; nucleotides not matched to a gene: 9. The CDR3 loop reads CASSDPGTGYGGYTF. In DNA form, the CDR3 reads TGTGCCAGCAGTGACCCCGGGACAGGGTATGGTGGCTACACCTTC.

This clonotype was detected once. The gene calls are TRBV19 and TRBJ1-2, with D possibly TRBD1 on 5 matching bases. Deletions cut 7 bases from V and 0 bases from J, with 15 bases between. Per germline, CDR1 LNHDA and CDR2 SQIVND (reference sequence). The CDR3 is 15 amino acids. The CDR3: CASNHRTGANYGYTF. In DNA, the CDR3 is TGTGCCAGTAACCACAGGACGGGAGCTAACTATGGCTACACCTTC.

The rearrangement links TRBV2 to TRBJ1-2; D is unresolved. The germline gives CDR1 SNHLY, CDR2 FYNNEI. The CDR3 runs to 13 residues. The V end was cut by 2 bases, the J end by 0 bases, with 4 bases between. The CDR3 region is CASSETSNYGYTF. The CDR3 coding sequence is TGTGCCAGCAGTGAAACTTCTAACTATGGCTACACCTTC.

This clonotype occurred a few times. The chain is built from TRBV20-1 and TRBJ1-2; 9 bases align to TRBD1. CDR3 length: 13 amino acids. The V gene's germline CDR1 is DFQATT and CDR2 SNEGSKA (reference sequence). The junction had 6 bases not matched to a gene; V was cut back by 6 bases and J by 4 bases. The CDR3 nucleotides read TGCAGTGCCGGGGACAGGGCTTTCTATGGCTACACCTTC. Its translation is CSAGDRAFYGYTF.

The rearrangement links TRBV10-1 to TRBJ1-1; 7 bases line up with TRBD1. After removal of 7 bases from V and 4 bases from J, the junction contained 6 bases not matched to a gene. CDR3 length: 13 residues. Germline V gene sequence: CDR1 WNHNN, CDR2 SYGVQD (reference sequence). Here the CDR3 reads CASTPGGGTEAFF. The CDR3 coding sequence is TGCGCCAGCACCCCAGGGGGAGGCACTGAAGCTTTCTTT.

This chain connects TRBV19 to TRBJ1-1; D is undetermined. The germline V gene encodes CDR1 LNHDA and CDR2 SQIVND (reference sequence). The CDR3 runs 13 residues. Trimming cost V 10 bases and J 5 bases, with 17 bases left between them. The CDR3 DNA sequence: TGTGCCACCACGTCGGAGGGATGGACTGAAGCTTTCTTT. It translates to CATTSEGWTEAFF.

The V call is TRBV6-5, the J call TRBJ2-5; tentatively, D is TRBD1 (5 bases). Germline values: CDR1 MNHEY, CDR2 SVGAGI. V gave up 0 bases and J gave up 5 bases, with 10 bases separating them. The CDR3 contains 14 residues. The CDR3 DNA is TGTGCCAGCAGTTACTCTCCCAGGGCCGAGACCCAGTACTTC. It codes for CASSYSPRAETQYF.

The chain recombines TRBV20-1 with TRBJ1-1; the D is unclear. V lost 1 base to trimming and J lost 5 bases, with 8 bases between them. Germline V CDR1 and CDR2: DFQATT, SNEGSKA (reference sequence). This CDR3 comprises 12 residues. CDR3 nucleotide sequence: TGCAGTGCTAGAGGTCTACGAACTGAAGCTTTCTTT. As protein: CSARGLRTEAFF.

The chain carries TRBV20-1 and TRBJ1-5, with D possibly being TRBD1 (5 bases). The CDR3 consists of 14 residues. CDR1 is DFQATT, CDR2 SNEGSKA, per germline (reference sequence). V dropped 3 bases and J dropped 3 bases, with 12 bases sitting between them. CDR3 nucleotide sequence: TGCAGTGCTAGGGGACCGGATTCCAATCAGCCCCAGCATTTT. Amino acids: CSARGPDSNQPQHF.

The V and J genes are TRBV6-2 or TRBV6-3 and TRBJ1-5, with 7 bases matching TRBD1. CDR1 is MNHEY, CDR2 SVGEGT, per germline. The CDR3 contains 13 residues. Trimming removed 6 bases from V and 4 bases from J; junction bases left unmatched: 3. CDR3 bases: TGTGCCAGCAGGCACAGGGGAAATCAGCCCCAGCATTTT. Its protein is CASRHRGNQPQHF.

This clonotype is a singleton in its sample. V gene TRBV20-1 combines with J gene TRBJ1-5; TRBD1 aligns across 8 bases. Germline-derived CDR1 and CDR2 are DFQATT and SNEGSKA (reference sequence). J gave up 6 bases and V 4 bases, and 17 bases lay outside the gene matches. The CDR3 has 17 amino acids. The DNA for the CDR3 is TGCAGTGCTAACCGAGATACTGACAGGGGAGGGGGTCAGCCCCAGCATTTT. Translation gives CSANRDTDRGGGQPQHF.

This clonotype was detected once. This chain joins TRBV20-1 and TRBJ1-2; TRBD1 matches at 7 bases. The germline V gene encodes CDR1 DFQATT and CDR2 SNEGSKA (reference sequence). The CDR3 loop spans 15 amino acids. The J segment lost 3 bases and the V segment lost 3 bases, leaving 10 bases of the junction unmatched. The CDR3 DNA reads as TGCAGTGCTAGGGGTGACAGGGTTCTGCACTATGGCTACACCTTC. Translation gives CSARGDRVLHYGYTF.